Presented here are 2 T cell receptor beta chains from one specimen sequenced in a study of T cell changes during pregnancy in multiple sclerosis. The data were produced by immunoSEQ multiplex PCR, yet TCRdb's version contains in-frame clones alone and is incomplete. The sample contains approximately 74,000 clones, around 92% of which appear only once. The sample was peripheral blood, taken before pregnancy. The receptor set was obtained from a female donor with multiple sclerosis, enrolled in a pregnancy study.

DNA for the CDR3: TGTGCCAGCAGTCCCGCCTACGAGCAGTACTTC. This encodes CASSPAYEQYF. The gene calls are TRBV11-2 and TRBJ2-7; D uncertain. CDR1 and CDR2 (germline): SGHAT, FQNNGV. CDR3 length: 11 amino acids. Trimming pared 6 bases from V and 2 bases from J, leaving 5 bases between.

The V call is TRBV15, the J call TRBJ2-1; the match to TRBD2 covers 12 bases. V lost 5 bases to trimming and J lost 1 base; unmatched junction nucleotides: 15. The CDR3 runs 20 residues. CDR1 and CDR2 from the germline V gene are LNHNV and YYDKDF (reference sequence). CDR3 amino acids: CATSVTGWLAGGSSYNEQFF. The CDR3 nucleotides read TGTGCCACCAGCGTCACGGGATGGCTAGCGGGAGGGAGTTCCTACAATGAGCAGTTCTTC.